The 23 T cell receptor beta chains listed next were all sequenced from one sample in a study of blood T cell repertoires in COVID-19. This table comes from immunoSEQ multiplex PCR, and its TCRdb copy is limited to in-frame clones, with some not included. This sample carries approximately 97,000 clones, around four fifths of them seen once, and the ten largest clones take 4.5%. Sequenced input: peripheral blood. The receptors shown here come from a human donor in a cohort sampled during active COVID-19.

This chain joins TRBV23-1 and TRBJ2-1; D possibly corresponds to TRBD1 (7 bases). TRBV23-1 is placed among ORFs of uncertain function. Trimming took off 11 bases at V and 10 bases at J, with 15 bases between the two ends. The CDR3 length is 11 residues. CDR3 in amino acids: CAGQGGEEQFF. As DNA, the CDR3 is TGCGCCGGCCAGGGGGGTGAGGAGCAGTTCTTC.

This chain links TRBV7-9 with TRBJ1-2; 9 nucleotides agree with TRBD1. Germline loops: CDR1 SEHNR, CDR2 FQNEAQ (reference sequence). The CDR3 loop spans 13 amino acids. J gave up 6 bases and V 6 bases, and 5 bases lay outside the gene matches. The CDR3 DNA sequence: TGTGCCAGCAGTATCGGACAGGGGAATGGCTACACCTTC. It codes for CASSIGQGNGYTF.

This clone was seen once. The V gene is TRBV29-1, the J gene TRBJ2-3; 10 bases are shared with TRBD1. This CDR3 comprises 16 residues. From germline, CDR1 is SQVTM and CDR2 ANQGSEA. The junction had 7 bases not matched to a gene; V was cut back by 2 bases and J by 2 bases. The CDR3: CSVEMRQGAYTDTQYF. The DNA for the CDR3 is TGCAGCGTTGAAATGCGACAGGGGGCTTACACAGATACGCAGTATTTT.

This clone was counted only a few times. This sequence joins TRBV4-2 and TRBJ1-5; 9 bases fit TRBD1. The CDR3 consists of 15 residues. Germline assignment: CDR1 LGHNA and CDR2 YNFKEQ. Losses at the gene ends were 6 bases for V and 8 bases for J; bases not matched to a gene: 11. The CDR3 here is CASRLQGQGREPQHF. Written as DNA, the CDR3 is TGTGCCAGCAGATTACAAGGACAGGGGAGAGAGCCCCAGCATTTT.

The chain combines TRBV19 with TRBJ2-1; TRBD2 matches at 8 bases. CDR3 length: 14 residues. Germline V gene lookup returns CDR1 LNHDA and CDR2 SQIVND (reference sequence). V gave up 5 bases and J gave up 8 bases; unmatched junction bases: 8. The CDR3 is CASSLPGGPHEQFF. The CDR3 region has the DNA TGTGCCAGTAGTTTGCCGGGGGGGCCCCATGAGCAGTTCTTC.

The chain uses TRBV5-6 and TRBJ2-3; no definite D call. The germline V and J ends were trimmed by 2 bases and 4 bases, with 14 bases remaining between them. Germline CDR1 reads SGHDT; CDR2 reads YYEEEE. The CDR3 spans 15 residues. The CDR3 bases are TGTGCCAGCAGCTTCCGACACCTTCTTCCAGATACGCAGTATTTT. Amino acid sequence: CASSFRHLLPDTQYF.

This clone was picked up one time. This chain joins TRBV7-2 and TRBJ1-2; a possible D gene is TRBD1 (6 bases). The CDR3 loop spans 13 amino acids. Germline CDR1 reads SGHTA; CDR2 reads FQGNSA. V lost 5 bases and J 7 bases, leaving 14 bases between the germline ends. CDR3 sequence reads: CASSNHSTGGYTF. The CDR3 DNA reads as TGTGCCAGCAGCAACCATTCGACAGGTGGCTACACCTTC. Filled out from reference TRBV7-2 and TRBJ1-2, the complete variable domain reads GAGVSQSPSNKVTEKGKDVELRCDPISGHTALYWYRQSLGQGLEFLIYFQGNSAPDKSGLPSDRFSAERTGGSVSTLTIQRTQQEDSAVYLCASSNHSTGGYTFGSGTRLTVV.

CDR3: CASSHPPNRGRRAFF. The DNA for the CDR3 is TGTGCCAGCAGCCATCCGCCAAATCGAGGTCGGAGAGCTTTCTTT. The rearrangement links TRBV14 to TRBJ1-1; no definite D call. V gave up 3 bases and J gave up 10 bases, with 21 bases separating them. Germline V gene sequence: CDR1 SGHDN, CDR2 FVKESK. CDR3 length: 15 residues.

This clone showed up just a few times. The rearrangement links TRBV7-2 to TRBJ1-5; D perhaps matches TRBD1 (6 bases). CDR3 length equals 13 residues. Per germline, CDR1 SGHTA and CDR2 FQGNSA. V lost 5 bases, J lost 7 bases, and 12 bases lay in between. The CDR3 reads CASSTQGRQPQHF. CDR3 nucleotide sequence: TGTGCCAGCAGCACACAGGGTCGGCAGCCCCAGCATTTT.

The chain couples TRBV4-2 to TRBJ1-1; no clear D gene. Deletions cut 4 bases from V and 1 base from J, with 16 bases between. The CDR3 sequence is 16 residues long. Per the germline V gene, CDR1 is LGHNA and CDR2 is YNFKEQ. CDR3 residues: CASSLRSIEQNTEAFF. The CDR3 DNA reads TGTGCCAGCAGCCTCCGATCTATAGAGCAGAACACTGAAGCTTTCTTT.

Only one count was recorded for this clone. The chain has TRBV6-1 and TRBJ2-3, with TRBD2 matching over 12 bases. V was clipped by 0 bases and J by 1 base; unmatched bases: 5. Germline CDR1 MNHNS, CDR2 SASEGT. This CDR3 is built from 18 residues. This CDR3 is CASSEALAGGPGTDTQYF. For the CDR3, the DNA is TGTGCCAGCAGTGAAGCCCTAGCGGGGGGGCCCGGCACAGATACGCAGTATTTT.

This sequence joins TRBV4-3 and TRBJ2-3; 10 bases align to TRBD2. The CDR3 sequence is 17 residues long. With V trimmed by 1 base and J by 4 bases, 8 bases remained unmatched. Germline V lookup: CDR1 LGHNA, CDR2 YSLEER. The CDR3 loop reads CASSQGAGLAAPDTQYF. The CDR3 DNA is TGCGCCAGCAGCCAAGGTGCAGGACTAGCGGCACCAGATACGCAGTATTTT.

J is TRBJ1-4 and V is TRBV18; D may be TRBD1 (5 bases). Trimming removed 4 bases from V and 6 bases from J, with 12 bases in between. The CDR3 extends over 14 amino acids. Per the germline V gene, CDR1 is KGHSH and CDR2 is LQKENI. CDR3 in DNA: TGTGCCAGCTCACAGGAAACAGGAGATGAAAAACTGTTTTTT. Encoded protein: CASSQETGDEKLFF.

V and J are TRBV5-8 and TRBJ1-2; D is possibly TRBD1 (5 bases). The CDR3 spans 16 residues. Trimming cost V 1 base and J 3 bases, with 16 bases left between them. Germline loops: CDR1 SGHTS, CDR2 YDEGEE. The chain's CDR3 is CASSLSEGRVDYGYTF. In DNA form, the CDR3 reads TGTGCCAGCAGCTTGTCGGAGGGCAGGGTGGACTATGGCTACACCTTC.

The CDR3 reads CASSLSQGGFAHF. CDR3 DNA: TGTGCCAGCAGTTTATCGCAGGGAGGTTTTGCCCACTTT. The J gene is TRBJ1-6, the V gene TRBV28; D may be TRBD1 (5 bases). Looked up from germline, CDR1 is MDHEN and CDR2 is SYDVKM. The V end was cut by 1 base, the J end by 18 bases, with 16 bases between. The CDR3 is 13 amino acids.

The chain recombines TRBV30 with TRBJ2-4; a weak D match, TRBD2 (6 bases). The germline V gene encodes CDR1 GTSNPN and CDR2 SVGIG (reference sequence). The V end lost 3 bases, the J end lost 8 bases, and 11 bases lay between the germline ends. The CDR3 has 12 amino acids. The CDR3 spells CAWSGRDHIQYF. In nucleotides, the CDR3 is TGTGCCTGGAGCGGGCGGGACCACATTCAGTACTTC.

V is TRBV5-1 and J is TRBJ2-7; 12 bases line up with TRBD2. This CDR3 comprises 13 residues. Trimming removed 7 bases from V and 5 bases from J; junction bases left unmatched: 4. Germline CDR1 and CDR2: SGHRS and YFSETQ. The CDR3 region has the DNA TGCGCCAGCCGGACTAGCGGGGTCCACGAGCAGTACTTC. This encodes CASRTSGVHEQYF.

This rearrangement joins TRBV19 to TRBJ2-7, with 7 bases fitting TRBD1. J lost 1 base, V lost 6 bases, and 6 bases had no gene match. This CDR3 region has 14 residues. Germline loops: CDR1 LNHDA, CDR2 SQIVND (reference sequence). CDR3 DNA: TGTGCCAGTAGAACAGGGGCGCCATCCTACGAGCAGTACTTC. It is translated as CASRTGAPSYEQYF.

The chain recombines TRBV2 with TRBJ1-1, with D tentatively TRBD1 (6 bases). The germline gives CDR1 SNHLY, CDR2 FYNNEI. Trimming stripped 6 bases from V and 11 bases from J, with 13 bases between. The CDR3 runs to 11 residues. The CDR3 DNA follows: TGTGCCAGCAGGTCACAGGGAAGCGCTTTCTTT. This sequence encodes CASRSQGSAFF. The full variable domain, rest sourced from reference TRBV2 and TRBJ1-1, is EPEVTQTPSHQVTQMGQEVILRCVPISNHLYFYWYRQILGQKVEFLVSFYNNEISEKSEIFDDQFSVERPDGSNFTLKIRSTKLEDSAMYFCASRSQGSAFFGQGTRLTVV.

V and J are TRBV18 and TRBJ1-2; no clear D. The ends were cut back, 0 bases at V and 5 bases at J, with 10 bases in the middle. Germline V gene lookup returns CDR1 KGHSH and CDR2 LQKENI. This CDR3 has 14 residues. DNA for the CDR3: TGTGCCAGCTCACCACCCGGCAGCGATTATGGCTACACCTTC. Its translation is CASSPPGSDYGYTF.

The chain recombines TRBV19 with TRBJ1-5; D gene ambiguous. Germline lookup yields CDR1 LNHDA and CDR2 SQIVND (reference sequence). V was shortened by 0 bases and J by 0 bases, with 9 bases between the two germline ends. This CDR3 has 16 residues. The CDR3 reads CASSIDTTISNQPQHF. The CDR3 nucleotides are TGTGCCAGTAGTATAGACACAACTATTAGCAATCAGCCCCAGCATTTT.

The CDR3, as DNA: TGTGCCAGCAGTCCCCAGCTGAGGTATGGCTACACCTTC. It codes for CASSPQLRYGYTF. The chain couples TRBV28 to TRBJ1-2, with D hard to call. Germline V gene data show CDR1 as MDHEN and CDR2 as SYDVKM. This CDR3 is 13 amino acids long. V gave up 5 bases and J gave up 5 bases, with 12 bases separating them.

CDR3 sequence: CASSYNPDRGGNTIYF. The CDR3 DNA reads TGTGCCAGCAGCTACAACCCTGACAGGGGCGGAAACACCATATATTTT. This chain joins TRBV7-8 and TRBJ1-3; TRBD1 matches 8 bases. The CDR3 is 16 residues long. J gave up 4 bases and V 4 bases, and 9 bases lay outside the gene matches. Germline V CDR1 and CDR2: SGHVS, FQNEAQ.